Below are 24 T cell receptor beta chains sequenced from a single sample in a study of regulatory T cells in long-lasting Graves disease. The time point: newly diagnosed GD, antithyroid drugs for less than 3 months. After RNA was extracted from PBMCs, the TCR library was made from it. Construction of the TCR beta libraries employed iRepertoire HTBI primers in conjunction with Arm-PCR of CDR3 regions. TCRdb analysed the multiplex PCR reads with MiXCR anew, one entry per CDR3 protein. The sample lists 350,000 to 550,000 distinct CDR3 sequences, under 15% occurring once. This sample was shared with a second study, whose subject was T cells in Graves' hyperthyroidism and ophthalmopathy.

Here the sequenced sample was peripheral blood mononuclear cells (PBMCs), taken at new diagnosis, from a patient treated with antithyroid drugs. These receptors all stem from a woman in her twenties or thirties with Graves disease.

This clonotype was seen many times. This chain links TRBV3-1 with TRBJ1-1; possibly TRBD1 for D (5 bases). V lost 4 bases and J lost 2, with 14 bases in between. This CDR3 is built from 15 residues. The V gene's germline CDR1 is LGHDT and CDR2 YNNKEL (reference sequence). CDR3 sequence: CASSPLGADNTEAFF. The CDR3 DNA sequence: TGTGCCAGCAGCCCCCTAGGGGCCGATAACACTGAAGCTTTCTTT.

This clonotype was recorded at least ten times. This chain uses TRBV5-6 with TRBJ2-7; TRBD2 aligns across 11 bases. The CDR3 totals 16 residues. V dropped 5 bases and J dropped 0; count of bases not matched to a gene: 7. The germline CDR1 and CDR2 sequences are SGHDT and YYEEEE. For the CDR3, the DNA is TGTGCCAGCAGTTCTACCGGGACTAGCGGCTCCTACGAGCAGTACTTC. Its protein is CASSSTGTSGSYEQYF.

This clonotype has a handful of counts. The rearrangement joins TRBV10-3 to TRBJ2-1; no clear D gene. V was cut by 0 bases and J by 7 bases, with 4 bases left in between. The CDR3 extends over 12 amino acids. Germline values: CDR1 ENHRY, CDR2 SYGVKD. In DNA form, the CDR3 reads TGTGCCATCAGTGAGTCGGGGAATGAGCAGTTCTTC. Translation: CAISESGNEQFF.

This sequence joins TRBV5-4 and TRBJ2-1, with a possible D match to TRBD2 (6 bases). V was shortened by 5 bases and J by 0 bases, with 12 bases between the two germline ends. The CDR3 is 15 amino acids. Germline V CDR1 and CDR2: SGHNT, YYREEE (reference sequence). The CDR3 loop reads CASRGGISSYNEQFF. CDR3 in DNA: TGTGCCAGCAGAGGCGGGATCAGCTCCTACAATGAGCAGTTCTTC.

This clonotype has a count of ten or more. The CDR3: CATSDPRTKVETQYF. CDR3 DNA sequence: TGTGCCACCAGTGATCCCCGGACGAAGGTGGAGACCCAGTACTTC. The gene calls are TRBV24-1 and TRBJ2-5; D is uncertain. This CDR3 region has 15 residues. V was shortened by 3 bases and J by 5 bases, with 15 bases between the two germline ends. In germline, CDR1 is KGHDR, CDR2 SFDVKD.

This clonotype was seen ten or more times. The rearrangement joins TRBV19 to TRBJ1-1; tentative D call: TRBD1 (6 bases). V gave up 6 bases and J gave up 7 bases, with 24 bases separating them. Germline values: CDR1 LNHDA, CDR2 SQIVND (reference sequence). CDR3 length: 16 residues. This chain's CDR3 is CASRGRTRTDGIEAFF. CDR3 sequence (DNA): TGTGCCAGTAGGGGACGGACTCGGACAGACGGAATTGAAGCTTTCTTT.

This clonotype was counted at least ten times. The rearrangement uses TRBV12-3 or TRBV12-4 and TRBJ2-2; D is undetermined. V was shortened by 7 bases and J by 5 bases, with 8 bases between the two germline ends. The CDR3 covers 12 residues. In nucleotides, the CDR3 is TGTGCCAGCACCCTTTCGACCGGGGAGCTGTTTTTT. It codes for CASTLSTGELFF.

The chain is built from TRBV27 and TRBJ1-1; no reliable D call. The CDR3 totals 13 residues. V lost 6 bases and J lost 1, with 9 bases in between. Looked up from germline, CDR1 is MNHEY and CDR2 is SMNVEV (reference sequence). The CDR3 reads CASRGYQNTEAFF. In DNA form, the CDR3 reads TGTGCCAGCAGAGGATACCAGAACACTGAAGCTTTCTTT.

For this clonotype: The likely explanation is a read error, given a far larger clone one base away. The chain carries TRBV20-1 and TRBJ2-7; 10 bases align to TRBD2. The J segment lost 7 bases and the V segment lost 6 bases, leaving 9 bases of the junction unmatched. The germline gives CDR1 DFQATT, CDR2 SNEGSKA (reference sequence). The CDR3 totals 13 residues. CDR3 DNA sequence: TGCAGTGCCCCACTAGCGGGACAAAATGAGCAGTACTTC. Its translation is CSAPLAGQNEQYF.

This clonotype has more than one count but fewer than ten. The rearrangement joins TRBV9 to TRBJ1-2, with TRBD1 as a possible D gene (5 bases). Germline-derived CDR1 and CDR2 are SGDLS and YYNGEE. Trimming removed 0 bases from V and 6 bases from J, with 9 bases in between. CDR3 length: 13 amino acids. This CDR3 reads CASSVGWGDGYTF. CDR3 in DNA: TGTGCCAGCAGCGTAGGATGGGGGGATGGCTACACCTTC.

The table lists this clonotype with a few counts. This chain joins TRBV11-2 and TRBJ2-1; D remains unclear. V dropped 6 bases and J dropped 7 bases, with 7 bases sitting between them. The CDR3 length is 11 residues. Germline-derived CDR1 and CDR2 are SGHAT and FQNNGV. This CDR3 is CASRNRNEQFF. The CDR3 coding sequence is TGTGCCAGCAGAAACCGTAATGAGCAGTTCTTC.

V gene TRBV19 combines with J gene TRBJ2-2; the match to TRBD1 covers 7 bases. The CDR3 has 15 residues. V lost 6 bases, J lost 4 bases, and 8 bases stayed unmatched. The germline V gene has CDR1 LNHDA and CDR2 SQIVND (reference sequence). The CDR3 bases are TGTGCCAGTAGCGATCAGGGACAGTCCACCGGGGAGCTGTTTTTT. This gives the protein CASSDQGQSTGELFF.

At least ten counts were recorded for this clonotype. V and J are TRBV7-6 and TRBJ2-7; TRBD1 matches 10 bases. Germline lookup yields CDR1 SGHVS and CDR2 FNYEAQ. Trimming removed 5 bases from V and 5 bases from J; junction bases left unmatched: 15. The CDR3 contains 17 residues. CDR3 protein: CASSPGLLRDRGHEQYF. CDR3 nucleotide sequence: TGTGCCAGCAGCCCCGGCCTACTCCGGGACAGGGGCCACGAGCAGTACTTC.

CDR3 bases: TGTGCCAGCAGTGAACTTGAGGTTGGGTACAGGTCGTACGAGCAGTACTTC. This gives the protein CASSELEVGYRSYEQYF. The V gene is TRBV6-1, the J gene TRBJ2-7, with a possible D match to TRBD1 (5 bases). The germline gives CDR1 MNHNS, CDR2 SASEGT. The V end was cut by 2 bases, the J end by 4 bases, with 21 bases between. The CDR3 totals 17 residues.

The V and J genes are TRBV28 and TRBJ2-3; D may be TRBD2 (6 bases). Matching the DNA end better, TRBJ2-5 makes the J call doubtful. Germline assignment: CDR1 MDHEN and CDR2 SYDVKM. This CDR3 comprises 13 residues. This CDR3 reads CASSLMGGETQYF. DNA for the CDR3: TGTGCCAGCAGTTTGATGGGGGGAGAGACCCAGTACTTC.

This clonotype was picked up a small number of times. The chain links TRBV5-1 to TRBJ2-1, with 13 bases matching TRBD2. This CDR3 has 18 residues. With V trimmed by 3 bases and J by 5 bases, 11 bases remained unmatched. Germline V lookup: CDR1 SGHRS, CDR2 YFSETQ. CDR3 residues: CASSSGLAGSAENNEQFF. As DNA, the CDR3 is TGCGCCAGCAGCTCGGGACTAGCGGGGAGTGCAGAGAACAATGAGCAGTTCTTC. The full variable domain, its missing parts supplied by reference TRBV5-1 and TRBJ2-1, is KAGVTQTPRYLIKTRGQQVTLSCSPISGHRSVSWYQQTPGQGLQFLFEYFSETQRNKGNFPGRFSGRQFSNSRSEMNVSTLELGDSALYLCASSSGLAGSAENNEQFFGPGTRLTVL.

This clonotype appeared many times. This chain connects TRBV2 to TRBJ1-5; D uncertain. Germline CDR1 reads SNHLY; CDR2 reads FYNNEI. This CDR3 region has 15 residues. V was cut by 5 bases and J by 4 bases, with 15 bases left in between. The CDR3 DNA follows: TGTGCCAGCAGTTCCCGACTGTCTCTTAATCAGCCCCAGCATTTT. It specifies CASSSRLSLNQPQHF.

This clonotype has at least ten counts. As DNA, the CDR3 is TGTGCCAGCACGGGGGCAGCGGGCTCCTACAATGAGCAGTTCTTC. This codes for CASTGAAGSYNEQFF. The chain employs TRBV27 and TRBJ2-1; D may correspond to TRBD1 or TRBD2 (6 bases each). Trimming left V 7 bases short and J 0 bases short, with 13 bases between. The CDR3 is 15 amino acids. Per the germline V gene, CDR1 is MNHEY and CDR2 is SMNVEV (reference sequence).

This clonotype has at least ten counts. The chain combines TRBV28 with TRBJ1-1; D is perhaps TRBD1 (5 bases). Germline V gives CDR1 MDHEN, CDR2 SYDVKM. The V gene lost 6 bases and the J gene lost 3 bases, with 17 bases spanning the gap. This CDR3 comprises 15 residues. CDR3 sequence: CASRLLMGGDTEAFF. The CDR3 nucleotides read TGTGCCAGCAGACTTTTGATGGGGGGTGACACTGAAGCTTTCTTT.

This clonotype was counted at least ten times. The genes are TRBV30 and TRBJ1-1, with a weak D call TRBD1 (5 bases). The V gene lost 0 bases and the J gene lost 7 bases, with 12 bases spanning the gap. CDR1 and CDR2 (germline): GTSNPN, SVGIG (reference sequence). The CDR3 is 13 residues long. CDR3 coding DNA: TGTGCCTGGAGTGTACTACGACAGTTTGAAGCTTTCTTT. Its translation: CAWSVLRQFEAFF.

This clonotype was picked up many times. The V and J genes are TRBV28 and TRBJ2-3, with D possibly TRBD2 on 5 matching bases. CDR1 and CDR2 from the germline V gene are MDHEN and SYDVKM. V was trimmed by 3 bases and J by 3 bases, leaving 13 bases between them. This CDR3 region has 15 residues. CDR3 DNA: TGTGCCAGCAGTTTTGTGGGGAGTCTGACAGATACGCAGTATTTT. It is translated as CASSFVGSLTDTQYF. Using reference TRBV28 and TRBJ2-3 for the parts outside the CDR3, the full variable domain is DVKVTQSSRYLVKRTGEKVFLECVQDMDHENMFWYRQDPGLGLRLIYFSYDVKMKEKGDIPEGYSVSREKKERFSLILESASTNQTSMYLCASSFVGSLTDTQYFGPGTRLTVL.

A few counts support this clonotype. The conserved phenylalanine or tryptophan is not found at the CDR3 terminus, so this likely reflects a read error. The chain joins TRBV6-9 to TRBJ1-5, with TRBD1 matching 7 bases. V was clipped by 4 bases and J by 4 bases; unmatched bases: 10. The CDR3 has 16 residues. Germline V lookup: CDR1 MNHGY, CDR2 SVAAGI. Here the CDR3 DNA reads TGTGCCAGCAGTTTGACAGGGAGGAAAGCAAATCAGCCCCAGCATTCT. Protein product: CASSLTGRKANQPQHS.

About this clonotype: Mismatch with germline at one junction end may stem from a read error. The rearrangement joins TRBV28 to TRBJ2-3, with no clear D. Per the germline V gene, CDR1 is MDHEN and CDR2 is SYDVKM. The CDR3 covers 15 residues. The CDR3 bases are TGTGCCTGCAGTCTCCAGGAATTTAGCACAGATACGCAGTATTTT. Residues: CACSLQEFSTDTQYF.

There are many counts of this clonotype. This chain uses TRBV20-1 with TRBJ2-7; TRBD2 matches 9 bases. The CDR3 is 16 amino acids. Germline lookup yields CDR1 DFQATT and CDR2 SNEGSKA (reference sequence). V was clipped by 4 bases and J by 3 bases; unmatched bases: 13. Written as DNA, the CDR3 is TGCAGTGCTACCGGACTAGCGAGAACCCGGGGCTACGAGCAGTACTTC. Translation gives CSATGLARTRGYEQYF.